The T cell receptor beta chain described here comes from a study of blood T cell repertoires in COVID-19. Study-wide context: T cells, B-cell-depleted T cells, or PBMCs provided the cDNA or gDNA that served as material.

Source study methods: The assay estimated nucleated cells by amplifying reference gene primers. Data came from immunoSEQ multiplex PCR; TCRdb stores just in-frame clones and leaves some out. D and trimming come from the DNA, and the V and J calls and clone size come from that table. The sample lists about 150,000 clones, roughly nine tenths occurring once. CDR3 length: 14 amino acids. Germline CDR1 LNHDA, CDR2 SQIVND (reference sequence). J lost 2 bases, V lost 8 bases, and 2 bases had no gene match. V usage is TRBV19 and J usage is TRBJ2-3; 12 bases agree with TRBD2. The material sequenced was peripheral blood. This clonotype was obtained from a human donor in a cohort sampled during active COVID-19. This CDR3 is CASSSGGDTDTQYF. The CDR3 nucleotides are TGTGCCAGTTCTAGCGGGGGGGACACAGATACGCAGTATTTT.